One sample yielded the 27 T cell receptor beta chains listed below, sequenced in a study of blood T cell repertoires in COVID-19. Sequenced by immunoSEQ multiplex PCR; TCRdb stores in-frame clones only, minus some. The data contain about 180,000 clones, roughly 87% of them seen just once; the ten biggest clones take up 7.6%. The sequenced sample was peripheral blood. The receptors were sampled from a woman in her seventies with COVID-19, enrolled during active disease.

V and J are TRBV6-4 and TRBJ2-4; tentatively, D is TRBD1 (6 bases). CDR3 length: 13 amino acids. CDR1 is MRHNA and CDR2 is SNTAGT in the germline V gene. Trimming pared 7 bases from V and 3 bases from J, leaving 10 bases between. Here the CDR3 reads CASISGVKNIQYF. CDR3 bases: TGTGCCAGCATCTCAGGGGTCAAAAACATTCAGTACTTC.

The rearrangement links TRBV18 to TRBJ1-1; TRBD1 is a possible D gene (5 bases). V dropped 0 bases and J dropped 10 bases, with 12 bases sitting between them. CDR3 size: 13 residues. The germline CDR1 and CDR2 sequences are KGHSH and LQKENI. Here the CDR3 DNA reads TGTGCCAGCTCACCACCGCGGGGGTGGGGAGCTTTCTTT. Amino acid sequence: CASSPPRGWGAFF.

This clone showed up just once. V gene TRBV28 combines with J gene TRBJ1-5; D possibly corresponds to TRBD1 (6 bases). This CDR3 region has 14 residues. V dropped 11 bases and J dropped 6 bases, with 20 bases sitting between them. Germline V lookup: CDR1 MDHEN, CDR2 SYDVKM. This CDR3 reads CAGRVGGGGQPQHF. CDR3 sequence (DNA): TGTGCCGGTAGAGTTGGGGGCGGAGGTCAGCCCCAGCATTTT.

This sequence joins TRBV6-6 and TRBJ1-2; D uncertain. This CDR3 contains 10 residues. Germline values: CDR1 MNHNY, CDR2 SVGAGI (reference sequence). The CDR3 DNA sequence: TGTGCGAGTCTCTTCTATGGCTACACCTTC. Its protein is CASLFYGYTF.

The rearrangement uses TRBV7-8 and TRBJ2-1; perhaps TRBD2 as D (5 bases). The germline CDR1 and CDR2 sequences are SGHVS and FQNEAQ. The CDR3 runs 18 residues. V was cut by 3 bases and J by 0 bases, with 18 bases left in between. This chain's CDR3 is CASSFGGNFLVSYNEQFF. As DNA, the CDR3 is TGTGCCAGCAGCTTTGGAGGAAACTTTCTCGTCTCCTACAATGAGCAGTTCTTC.

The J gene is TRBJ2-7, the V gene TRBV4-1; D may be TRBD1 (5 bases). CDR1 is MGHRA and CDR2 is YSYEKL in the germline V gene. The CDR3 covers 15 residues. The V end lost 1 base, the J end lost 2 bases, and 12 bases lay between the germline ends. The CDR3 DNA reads TGCGCCAGCAGCCAAGGACAGTACGATGCCTACGAGCAGTACTTC. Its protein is CASSQGQYDAYEQYF.

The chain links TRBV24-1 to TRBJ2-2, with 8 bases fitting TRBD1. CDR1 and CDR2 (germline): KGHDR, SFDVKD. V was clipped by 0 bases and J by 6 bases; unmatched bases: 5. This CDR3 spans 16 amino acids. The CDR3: CATSDLGQGRPGELFF. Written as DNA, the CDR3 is TGTGCCACCAGTGATTTGGGACAGGGCAGACCCGGGGAGCTGTTTTTT.

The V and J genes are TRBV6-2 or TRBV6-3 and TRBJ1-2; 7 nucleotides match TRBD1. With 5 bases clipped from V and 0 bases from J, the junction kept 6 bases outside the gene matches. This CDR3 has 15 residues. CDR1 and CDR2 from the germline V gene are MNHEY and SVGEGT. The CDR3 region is CASSNGQVTNYGYTF. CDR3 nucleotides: TGTGCCAGCAGTAACGGACAGGTGACTAACTATGGCTACACCTTC.

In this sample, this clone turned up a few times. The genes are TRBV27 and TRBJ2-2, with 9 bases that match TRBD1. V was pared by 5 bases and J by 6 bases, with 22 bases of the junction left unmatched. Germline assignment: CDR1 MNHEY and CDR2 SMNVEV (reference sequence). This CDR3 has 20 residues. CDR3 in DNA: TGTGCCAGCAGTCCTAGGGGAGCTTCACAGGGGGCGCAAAGGTCCGGGGAGCTGTTTTTT. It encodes CASSPRGASQGAQRSGELFF.

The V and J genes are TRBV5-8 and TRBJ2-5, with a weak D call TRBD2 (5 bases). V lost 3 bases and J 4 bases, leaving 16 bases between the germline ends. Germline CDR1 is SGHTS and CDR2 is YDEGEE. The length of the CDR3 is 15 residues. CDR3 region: CASSSFEPGLETQYF. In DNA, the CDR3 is TGTGCCAGCAGCTCATTCGAACCGGGATTAGAGACCCAGTACTTC.

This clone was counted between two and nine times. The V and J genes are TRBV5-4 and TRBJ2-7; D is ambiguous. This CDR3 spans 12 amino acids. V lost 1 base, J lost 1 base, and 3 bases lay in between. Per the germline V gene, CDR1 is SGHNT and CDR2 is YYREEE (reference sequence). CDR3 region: CASSLRSYEQYF. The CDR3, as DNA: TGTGCCAGCAGCTTGCGGTCCTACGAGCAGTACTTC.

This CDR3 is CASSLVSGGNEQFF. DNA of the CDR3: TGTGCCAGCAGCCTCGTTAGCGGGGGGAATGAGCAGTTCTTC. The V call is TRBV7-2, the J call TRBJ2-1, with 10 nucleotides matching TRBD2. The CDR3 is 14 amino acids. CDR1 is SGHTA and CDR2 is FQGNSA in the germline V gene. Trimming removed 5 bases from V and 7 bases from J; junction bases left unmatched: 5.

The CDR3 DNA reads TGTGCCAGCAGCGTAGAGGGGGAGATGAACACTGAAGCTTTCTTT. Translated, it gives CASSVEGEMNTEAFF. J is TRBJ1-1 and V is TRBV9; D perhaps matches TRBD1 (6 bases). The CDR3 loop spans 15 amino acids. Deletions cut 0 bases from V and 0 bases from J, with 9 bases between. The germline V gene has CDR1 SGDLS and CDR2 YYNGEE.

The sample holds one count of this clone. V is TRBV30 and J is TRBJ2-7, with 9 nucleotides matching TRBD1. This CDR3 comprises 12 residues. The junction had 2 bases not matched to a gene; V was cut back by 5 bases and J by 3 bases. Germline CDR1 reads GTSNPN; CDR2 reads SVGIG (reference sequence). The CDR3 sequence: CAWEDRGYEQYF. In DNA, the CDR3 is TGTGCCTGGGAGGACAGGGGCTACGAGCAGTACTTC.

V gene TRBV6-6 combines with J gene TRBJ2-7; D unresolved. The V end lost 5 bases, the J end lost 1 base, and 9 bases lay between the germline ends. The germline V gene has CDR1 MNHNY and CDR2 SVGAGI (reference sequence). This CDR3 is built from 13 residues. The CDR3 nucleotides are TGTGCCAGCAGTGTTACGAGTTCCTACGAGCAGTACTTC. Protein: CASSVTSSYEQYF.

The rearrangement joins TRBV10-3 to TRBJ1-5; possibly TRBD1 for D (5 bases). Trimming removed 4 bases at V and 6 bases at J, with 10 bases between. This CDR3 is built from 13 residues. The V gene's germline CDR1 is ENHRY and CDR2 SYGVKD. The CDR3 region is CAISVQGFQPQHF. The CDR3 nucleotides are TGTGCCATCAGTGTCCAGGGTTTTCAGCCCCAGCATTTT.

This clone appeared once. CDR3 sequence reads: CASSAATGGGYGYTF. CDR3 bases: TGCGCCAGCAGCGCTGCTACAGGGGGCGGCTATGGCTACACCTTC. The J gene is TRBJ1-2, the V gene TRBV5-1, with TRBD1 matching 9 bases. The CDR3 totals 15 residues. CDR1 and CDR2 from the germline V gene are SGHRS and YFSETQ. V dropped 4 bases and J dropped 4; count of bases not matched to a gene: 8.

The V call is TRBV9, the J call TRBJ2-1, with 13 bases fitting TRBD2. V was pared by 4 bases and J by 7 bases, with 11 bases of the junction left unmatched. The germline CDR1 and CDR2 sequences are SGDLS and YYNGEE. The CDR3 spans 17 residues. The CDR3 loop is CASSPRTSGSLGNEQFF. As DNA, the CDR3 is TGTGCCAGCAGCCCCCGGACTAGCGGGAGTCTGGGAAATGAGCAGTTCTTC. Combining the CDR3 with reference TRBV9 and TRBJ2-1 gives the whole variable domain DSGVTQTPKHLITATGQRVTLRCSPRSGDLSVYWYQQSLDQGLQFLIQYYNGEERAKGNILERFSAQQFPDLHSELNLSSLELGDSALYFCASSPRTSGSLGNEQFFGPGTRLTVL.

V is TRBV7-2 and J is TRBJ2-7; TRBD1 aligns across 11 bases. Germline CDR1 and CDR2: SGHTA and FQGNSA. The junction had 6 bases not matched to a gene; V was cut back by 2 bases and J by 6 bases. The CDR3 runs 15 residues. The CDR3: CASSLLGGQGVEQYF. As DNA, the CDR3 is TGTGCCAGCAGCTTACTCGGGGGACAGGGGGTCGAGCAGTACTTC.

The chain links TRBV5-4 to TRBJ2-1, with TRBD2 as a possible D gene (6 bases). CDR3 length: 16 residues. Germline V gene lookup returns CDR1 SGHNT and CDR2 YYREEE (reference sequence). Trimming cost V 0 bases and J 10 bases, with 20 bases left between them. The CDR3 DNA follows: TGTGCCAGCAGCTTGGCCGGTGTGGGAGGAATCGGGGAGCAGTTCTTC. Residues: CASSLAGVGGIGEQFF. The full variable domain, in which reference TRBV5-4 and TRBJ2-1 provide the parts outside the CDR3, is ETGVTQSPTHLIKTRGQQVTLRCSSQSGHNTVSWYQQALGQGPQFIFQYYREEENGRGNFPPRFSGLQFPNYSSELNVNALELDDSALYLCASSLAGVGGIGEQFFGPGTRLTVL.

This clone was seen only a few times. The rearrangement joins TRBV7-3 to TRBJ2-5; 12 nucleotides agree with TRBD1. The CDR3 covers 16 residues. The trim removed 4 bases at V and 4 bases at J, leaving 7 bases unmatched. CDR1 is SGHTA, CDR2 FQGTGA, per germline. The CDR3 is CASSSGTGGIGETQYF. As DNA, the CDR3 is TGTGCCAGCAGCTCTGGGACAGGGGGCATAGGAGAGACCCAGTACTTC.

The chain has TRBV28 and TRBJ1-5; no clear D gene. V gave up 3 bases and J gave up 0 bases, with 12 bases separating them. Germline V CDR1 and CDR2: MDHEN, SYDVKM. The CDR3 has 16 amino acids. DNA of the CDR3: TGTGCCAGCAGTTTGAGGGAGATCTATAGCAATCAGCCCCAGCATTTT. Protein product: CASSLREIYSNQPQHF. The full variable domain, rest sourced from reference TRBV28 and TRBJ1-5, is DVKVTQSSRYLVKRTGEKVFLECVQDMDHENMFWYRQDPGLGLRLIYFSYDVKMKEKGDIPEGYSVSREKKERFSLILESASTNQTSMYLCASSLREIYSNQPQHFGDGTRLSIL.

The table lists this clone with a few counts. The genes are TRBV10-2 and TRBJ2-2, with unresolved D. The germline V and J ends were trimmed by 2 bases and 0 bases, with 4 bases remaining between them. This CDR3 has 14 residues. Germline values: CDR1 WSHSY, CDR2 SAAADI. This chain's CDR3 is CASSERANTGELFF. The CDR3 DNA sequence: TGCGCCAGCAGTGAGCGGGCGAACACCGGGGAGCTGTTTTTT.

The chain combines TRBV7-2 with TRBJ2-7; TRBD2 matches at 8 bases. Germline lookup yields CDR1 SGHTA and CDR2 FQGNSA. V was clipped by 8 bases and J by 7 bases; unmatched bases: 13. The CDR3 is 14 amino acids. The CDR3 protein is CASGRTSLVEEQYF. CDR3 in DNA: TGTGCCAGCGGAAGGACTAGCCTTGTAGAGGAGCAGTACTTC.

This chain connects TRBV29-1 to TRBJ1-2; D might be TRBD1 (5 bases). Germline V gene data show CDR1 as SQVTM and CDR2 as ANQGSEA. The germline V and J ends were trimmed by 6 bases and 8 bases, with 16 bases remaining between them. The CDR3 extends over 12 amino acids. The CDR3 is CSVGGLLRGYTF. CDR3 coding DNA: TGCAGCGTGGGGGGACTCCTTAGGGGCTACACCTTC.

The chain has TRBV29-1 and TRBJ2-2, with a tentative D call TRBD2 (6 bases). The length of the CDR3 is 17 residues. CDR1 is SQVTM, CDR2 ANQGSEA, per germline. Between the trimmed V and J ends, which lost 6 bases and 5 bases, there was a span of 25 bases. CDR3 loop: CSVFSFNSGQGTGELFF. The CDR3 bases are TGCAGCGTCTTTTCTTTCAATAGCGGCCAAGGAACCGGGGAGCTGTTTTTT.

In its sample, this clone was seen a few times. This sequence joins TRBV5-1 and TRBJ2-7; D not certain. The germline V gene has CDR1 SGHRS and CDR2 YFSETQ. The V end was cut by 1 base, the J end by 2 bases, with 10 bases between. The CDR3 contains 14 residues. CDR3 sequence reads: CASSLNPAAYEQYF. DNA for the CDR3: TGCGCCAGCAGCTTGAACCCCGCGGCCTACGAGCAGTACTTC.